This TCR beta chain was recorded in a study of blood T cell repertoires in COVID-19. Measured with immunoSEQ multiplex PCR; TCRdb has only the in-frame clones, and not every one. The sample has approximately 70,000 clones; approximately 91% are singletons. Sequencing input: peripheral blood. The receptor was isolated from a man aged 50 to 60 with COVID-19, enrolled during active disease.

The CDR3 nucleotides read TGTGCCAGCAGCTCTGGACAGGGACCCCACAATGAGCAGTTCTTC. As protein: CASSSGQGPHNEQFF. The chain links TRBV5-5 to TRBJ2-1, with 8 bases aligning to TRBD1. V was pared by 3 bases and J by 5 bases, with 7 bases of the junction left unmatched. The germline CDR1 and CDR2 sequences are SGHKS and YYEKEE (reference sequence). CDR3 length: 15 amino acids.